The present TCR beta chain was sequenced within a study of Graves' ophthalmopathy and Graves' hyperthyroidism. For the study at large: At initial diagnosis, peripheral blood was obtained, and this preceded any treatment.

In the case of this clonotype: The target antigen is unknown. The junction departs from the called germline gene at one end, perhaps through a read error.

The CDR3 runs 12 residues. Germline V gene lookup returns CDR1 DFQATT and CDR2 SNEGSKA (reference sequence). PBMCs originated in approximately 9.1 ml of fresh peripheral blood. The study, taken as a whole, reports: A model of 13 signatures distinguished ophthalmopathy from stable hyperthyroidism at 87.88% sensitivity and about 80% specificity.

CDR3 regions of TCR beta were amplified from RNA transcripts. The authors performed first-round RT-PCR with HTBI primers and then a second-round multiplex PCR. TCRdb itself ran the multiplex PCR reads through MiXCR, one entry per CDR3 protein. Of 40,000 to 50,000 distinct CDR3 sequences listed, approximately 52% are singletons. The source is an adult man with Graves' ophthalmopathy. This rearrangement joins TRBV20-1 to TRBJ1-1; D is ambiguous. Material for sequencing was peripheral blood. The CDR3 DNA reads as TGCAGTGCCGTATGGCCCCCCACTGAAGCGTTCTTT. As protein: CSAVWPPTEAFF.